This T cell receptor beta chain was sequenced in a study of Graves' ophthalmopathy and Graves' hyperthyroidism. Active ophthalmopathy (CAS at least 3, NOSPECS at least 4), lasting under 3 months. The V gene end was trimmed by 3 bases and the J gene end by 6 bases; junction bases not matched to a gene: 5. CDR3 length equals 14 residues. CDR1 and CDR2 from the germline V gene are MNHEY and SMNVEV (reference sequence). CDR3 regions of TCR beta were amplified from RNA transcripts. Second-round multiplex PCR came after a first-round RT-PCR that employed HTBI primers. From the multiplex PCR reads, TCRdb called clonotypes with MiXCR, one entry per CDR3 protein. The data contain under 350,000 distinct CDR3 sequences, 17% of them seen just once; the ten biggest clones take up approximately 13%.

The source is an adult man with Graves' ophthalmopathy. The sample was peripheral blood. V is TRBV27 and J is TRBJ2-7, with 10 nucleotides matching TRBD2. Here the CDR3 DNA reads TGTGCCAGCAGTTTTACTAGCGGGATGACCGAGCAGTACTTC. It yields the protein CASSFTSGMTEQYF.